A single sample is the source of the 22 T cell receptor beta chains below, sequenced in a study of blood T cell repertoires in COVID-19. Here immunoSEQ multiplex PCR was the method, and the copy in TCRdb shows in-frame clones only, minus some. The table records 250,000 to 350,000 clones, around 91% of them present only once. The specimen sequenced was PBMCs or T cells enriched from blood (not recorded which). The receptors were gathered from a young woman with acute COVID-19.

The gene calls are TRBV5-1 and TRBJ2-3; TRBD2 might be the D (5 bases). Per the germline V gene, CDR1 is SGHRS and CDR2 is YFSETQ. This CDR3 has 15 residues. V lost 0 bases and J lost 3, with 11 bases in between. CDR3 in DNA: TGCGCCAGCAGCTTGGGGGGAAGGAGGACAGATACGCAGTATTTT. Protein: CASSLGGRRTDTQYF.

As DNA, the CDR3 is TGTGCCAGCCGGGGTGCACCGAACCTTCCTTATGGCTACACCTTC. Protein sequence: CASRGAPNLPYGYTF. The chain has TRBV27 and TRBJ1-2; D unclear. From germline, CDR1 is MNHEY and CDR2 SMNVEV (reference sequence). The CDR3 is made up of 15 amino acids. V dropped 8 bases and J dropped 5 bases, with 21 bases sitting between them.

For the CDR3, the DNA is TGTGCCAGTAGTATCATGACTCTACCGTACAATGAGCAGTTCTTC. Protein sequence: CASSIMTLPYNEQFF. J is TRBJ2-1 and V is TRBV19; D unclear. This CDR3 spans 15 amino acids. Germline CDR1 LNHDA, CDR2 SQIVND (reference sequence). Deletions cut 3 bases from V and 4 bases from J, with 13 bases between.

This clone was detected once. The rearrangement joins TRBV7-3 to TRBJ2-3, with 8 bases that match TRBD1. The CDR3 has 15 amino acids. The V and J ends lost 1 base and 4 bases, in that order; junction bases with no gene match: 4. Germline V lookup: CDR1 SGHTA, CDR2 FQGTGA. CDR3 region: CASSLRPGGADTQYF. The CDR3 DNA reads TGTGCCAGCAGCTTAAGACCAGGGGGCGCAGATACGCAGTATTTT.

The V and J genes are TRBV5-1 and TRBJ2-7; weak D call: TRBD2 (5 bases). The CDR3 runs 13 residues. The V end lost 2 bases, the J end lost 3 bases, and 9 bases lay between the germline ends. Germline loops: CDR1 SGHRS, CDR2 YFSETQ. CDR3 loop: CASSFEGSYEQYF. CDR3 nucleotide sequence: TGCGCCAGCAGCTTCGAGGGTAGCTACGAGCAGTACTTC.

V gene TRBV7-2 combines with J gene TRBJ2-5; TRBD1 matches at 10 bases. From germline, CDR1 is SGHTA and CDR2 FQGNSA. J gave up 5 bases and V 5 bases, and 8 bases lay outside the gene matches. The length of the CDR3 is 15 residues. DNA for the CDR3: TGTGCCAGCAGCCATGGGGGACAGGGGAGGGAGACCCAGTACTTC. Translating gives CASSHGGQGRETQYF.

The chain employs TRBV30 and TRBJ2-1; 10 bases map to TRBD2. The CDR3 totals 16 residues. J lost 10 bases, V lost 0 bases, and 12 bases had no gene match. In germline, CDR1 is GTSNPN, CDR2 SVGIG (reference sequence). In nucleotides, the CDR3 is TGTGCCTGGAGTGTAGAAACGGTAGCGGGAGGTCTGGAGCAGTTCTTC. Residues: CAWSVETVAGGLEQFF.

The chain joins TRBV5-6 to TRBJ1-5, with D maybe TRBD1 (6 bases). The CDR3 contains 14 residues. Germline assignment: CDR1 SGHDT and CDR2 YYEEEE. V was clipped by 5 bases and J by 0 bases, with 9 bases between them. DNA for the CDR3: TGTGCCAGCAGGGACAGATATAGCAATCAGCCCCAGCATTTT. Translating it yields CASRDRYSNQPQHF.

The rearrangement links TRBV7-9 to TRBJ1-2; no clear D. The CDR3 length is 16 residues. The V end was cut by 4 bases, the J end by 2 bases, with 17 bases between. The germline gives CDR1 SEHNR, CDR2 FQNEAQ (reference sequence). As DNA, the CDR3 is TGTGCCAGCAGCTCCCGGAACTCCCGGGTGAACTATGGCTACACCTTC. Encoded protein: CASSSRNSRVNYGYTF.

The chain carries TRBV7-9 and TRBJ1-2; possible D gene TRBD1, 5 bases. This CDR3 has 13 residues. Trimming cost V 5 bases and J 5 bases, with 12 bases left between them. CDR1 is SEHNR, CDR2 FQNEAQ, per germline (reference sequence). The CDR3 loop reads CASSPMGQYGYTF. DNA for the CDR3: TGTGCCAGCAGCCCTATGGGGCAGTATGGCTACACCTTC.

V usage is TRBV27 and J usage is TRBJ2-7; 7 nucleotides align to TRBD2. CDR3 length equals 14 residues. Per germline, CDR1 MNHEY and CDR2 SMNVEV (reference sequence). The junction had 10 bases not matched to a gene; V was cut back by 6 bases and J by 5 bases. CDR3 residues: CASSPVGRPHEQYF. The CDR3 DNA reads TGTGCCAGCAGCCCTGTCGGGAGGCCCCACGAGCAGTACTTC.

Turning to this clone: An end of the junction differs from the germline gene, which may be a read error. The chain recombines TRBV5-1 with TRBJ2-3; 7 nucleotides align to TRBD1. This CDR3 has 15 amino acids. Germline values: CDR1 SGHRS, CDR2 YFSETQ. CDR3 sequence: CASSLGGGISETQYF. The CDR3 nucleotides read TGCGCCAGCAGCTTGGGAGGGGGCATATCAGAGACGCAGTATTTT.

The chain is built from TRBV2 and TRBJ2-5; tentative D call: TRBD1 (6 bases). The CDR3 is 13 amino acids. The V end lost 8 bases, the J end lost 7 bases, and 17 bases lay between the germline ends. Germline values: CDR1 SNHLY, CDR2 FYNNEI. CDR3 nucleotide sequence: TGTGCCAGCCGAGGACAGCCGAGAGGGACCCAGTACTTC. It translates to CASRGQPRGTQYF.

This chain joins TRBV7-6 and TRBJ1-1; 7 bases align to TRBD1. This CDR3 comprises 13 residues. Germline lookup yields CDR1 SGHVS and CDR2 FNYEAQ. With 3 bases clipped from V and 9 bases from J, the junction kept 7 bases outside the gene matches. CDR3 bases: TGTGCCAGCAGCTTGCCCCGGACAGGCCAAGCTTTCTTT. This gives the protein CASSLPRTGQAFF.

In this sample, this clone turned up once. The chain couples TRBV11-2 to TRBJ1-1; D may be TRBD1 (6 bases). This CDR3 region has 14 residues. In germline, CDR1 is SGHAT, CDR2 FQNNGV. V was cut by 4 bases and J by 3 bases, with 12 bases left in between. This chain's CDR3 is CASSSDRGYTEAFF. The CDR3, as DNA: TGTGCCAGCAGCTCGGACAGAGGATACACTGAAGCTTTCTTT.

In DNA, the CDR3 is TGTGCCAGCAGCTCTTGGACTGGCCCGACCACCGGGGAGCTGTTTTTT. Encoded protein: CASSSWTGPTTGELFF. The chain has TRBV11-3 and TRBJ2-2, with D perhaps matching TRBD2 (5 bases). CDR1 is SGHNT and CDR2 is YENEEA in the germline V gene. CDR3 length: 16 amino acids. V was cut by 4 bases and J by 4 bases, with 16 bases left in between. Looking up the rest from reference TRBV11-3 and TRBJ2-2 gives the full variable domain: EAGVVQSPRYKIIEKKQPVAFWCNPISGHNTLYWYLQNLGQGPELLIRYENEEAVDDSQLPKDRFSAERLKGVDSTLKIQPAELGDSAVYLCASSSWTGPTTGELFFGEGSRLTVL.

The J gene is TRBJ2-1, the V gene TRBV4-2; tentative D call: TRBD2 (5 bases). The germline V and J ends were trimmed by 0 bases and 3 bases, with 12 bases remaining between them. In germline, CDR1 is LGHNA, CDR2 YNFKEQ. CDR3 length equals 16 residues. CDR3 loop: CASSQDPASSYNEQFF. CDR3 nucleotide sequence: TGTGCCAGCAGCCAAGATCCGGCTAGCAGCTACAATGAGCAGTTCTTC.

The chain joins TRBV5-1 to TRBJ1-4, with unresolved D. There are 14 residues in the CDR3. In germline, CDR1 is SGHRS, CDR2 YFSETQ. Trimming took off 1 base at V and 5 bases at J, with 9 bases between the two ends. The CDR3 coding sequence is TGCGCCAGCAGCTTGAGAGGGTTAAATGAAAAACTGTTTTTT. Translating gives CASSLRGLNEKLFF.

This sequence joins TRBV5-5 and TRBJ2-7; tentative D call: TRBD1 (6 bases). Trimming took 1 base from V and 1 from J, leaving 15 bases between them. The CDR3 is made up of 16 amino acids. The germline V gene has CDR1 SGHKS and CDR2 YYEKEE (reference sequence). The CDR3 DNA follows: TGTGCCAGCAGCTTGTGGCTGGGGGCAAATTCCTACGAGCAGTACTTC. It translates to CASSLWLGANSYEQYF.

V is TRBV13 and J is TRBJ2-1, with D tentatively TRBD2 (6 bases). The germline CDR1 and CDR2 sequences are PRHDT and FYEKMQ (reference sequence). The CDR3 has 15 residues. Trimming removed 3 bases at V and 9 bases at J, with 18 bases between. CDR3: CASSFKAGWEREQFF. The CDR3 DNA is TGTGCCAGCAGCTTTAAGGCGGGATGGGAACGTGAGCAGTTCTTC.

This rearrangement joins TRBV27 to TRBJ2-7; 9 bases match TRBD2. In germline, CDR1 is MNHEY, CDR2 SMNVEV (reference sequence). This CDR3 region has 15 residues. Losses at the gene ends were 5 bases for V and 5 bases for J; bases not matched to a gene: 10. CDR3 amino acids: CASSRDMGLADEQYF. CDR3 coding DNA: TGTGCCAGCAGTCGCGACATGGGACTAGCAGACGAGCAGTACTTC.

The CDR3: CASSPLRQGITEAFF. In DNA form, the CDR3 reads TGTGCCAGCTCACCGCTGAGGCAGGGGATCACTGAAGCTTTCTTT. The genes are TRBV18 and TRBJ1-1, with D possibly being TRBD1 (6 bases). In germline, CDR1 is KGHSH, CDR2 LQKENI. The CDR3 extends over 15 amino acids. The germline V and J ends were trimmed by 3 bases and 4 bases, with 15 bases remaining between them.